One sample yielded the 8 T cell receptor beta chains listed below, sequenced in a study of cytomegalovirus exposure and HLA in healthy donors. PCR was performed using 60 Vbeta and 13 Jbeta primers. This table comes from immunoSEQ multiplex PCR, and its TCRdb copy is limited to in-frame clones, with some not included. This sample carries about 190,000 clones, 75% to 85% of them seen once, and the ten largest clones take under 0.9%. The sample consisted of PBMCs. The receptors were gathered from a woman younger than 30 in good health and CMV-seronegative.

The chain is built from TRBV2 and TRBJ1-1, with 7 bases lining up with TRBD1. Germline loops: CDR1 SNHLY, CDR2 FYNNEI. The length of the CDR3 is 13 residues. J lost 6 bases, V lost 11 bases, and 12 bases had no gene match. CDR3 sequence: CAGRQGVFAEAFF. The CDR3 DNA reads TGTGCCGGCCGACAGGGTGTCTTCGCTGAAGCTTTCTTT.

The J gene is TRBJ2-1, the V gene TRBV6-5; 7 bases agree with TRBD2. V was clipped by 3 bases and J by 7 bases; unmatched bases: 9. The CDR3 length is 15 residues. Germline CDR1 MNHEY, CDR2 SVGAGI. The CDR3 spells CASSYGGSLINEQFF. CDR3 bases: TGTGCCAGCAGTTATGGCGGGAGCCTAATAAATGAGCAGTTCTTC.

V usage is TRBV6-6 and J usage is TRBJ2-5, with D possibly matching TRBD2 (6 bases). Germline V gene sequence: CDR1 MNHNY, CDR2 SVGAGI (reference sequence). This CDR3 comprises 14 residues. The V end was cut by 5 bases, the J end by 5 bases, with 15 bases between. CDR3 DNA: TGTGCCAGCAGTGTCTCGGGGGTAGCGGAGACCCAGTACTTC. This encodes CASSVSGVAETQYF.

This chain connects TRBV2 to TRBJ2-2; maybe TRBD2 (5 bases). Germline CDR1 reads SNHLY; CDR2 reads FYNNEI. CDR3 length equals 13 residues. V lost 7 bases, J lost 6 bases, and 12 bases lay in between. The chain's CDR3 is CASTGWVPGELFF. DNA of the CDR3: TGTGCCAGCACGGGGTGGGTCCCCGGGGAGCTGTTTTTT.

This clone was observed a few times. This sequence joins TRBV6-1 and TRBJ1-1, with D possibly matching TRBD1 (5 bases). Germline V CDR1 and CDR2: MNHNS, SASEGT. The length of the CDR3 is 14 residues. V lost 6 bases, J lost 10 bases, and 21 bases lay in between. In nucleotides, the CDR3 is TGTGCCAGCAGCCCCGATGGTGGGGGGGTAGGAGCTTTCTTT. Translation: CASSPDGGGVGAFF.

The chain carries TRBV28 and TRBJ1-3; D is unclear. The CDR3 has 15 amino acids. Trimming stripped 6 bases from V and 2 bases from J, with 14 bases between. Germline V gene lookup returns CDR1 MDHEN and CDR2 SYDVKM. This chain's CDR3 is CASSEGGFPGNTIYF. CDR3 DNA: TGTGCCAGCAGCGAGGGAGGATTCCCTGGAAACACCATATATTTT.

V usage is TRBV18 and J usage is TRBJ1-2, with 7 nucleotides matching TRBD1. Germline CDR1 KGHSH, CDR2 LQKENI. V lost 2 bases, J lost 8 bases, and 11 bases stayed unmatched. This CDR3 contains 15 residues. The CDR3: CASSPGSDRLNGYTF. Written as DNA, the CDR3 is TGTGCCAGCTCACCAGGGTCGGACAGGCTGAACGGCTACACCTTC.

The V and J genes are TRBV5-1 and TRBJ2-7; TRBD2 matches at 7 bases. From germline, CDR1 is SGHRS and CDR2 YFSETQ. The trim removed 4 bases at V and 4 bases at J, leaving 11 bases unmatched. This CDR3 region has 15 residues. CDR3 amino acids: CASSLSSTGGYEQYF. DNA for the CDR3: TGCGCCAGCAGCCTTTCTTCTACGGGGGGTTACGAGCAGTACTTC.